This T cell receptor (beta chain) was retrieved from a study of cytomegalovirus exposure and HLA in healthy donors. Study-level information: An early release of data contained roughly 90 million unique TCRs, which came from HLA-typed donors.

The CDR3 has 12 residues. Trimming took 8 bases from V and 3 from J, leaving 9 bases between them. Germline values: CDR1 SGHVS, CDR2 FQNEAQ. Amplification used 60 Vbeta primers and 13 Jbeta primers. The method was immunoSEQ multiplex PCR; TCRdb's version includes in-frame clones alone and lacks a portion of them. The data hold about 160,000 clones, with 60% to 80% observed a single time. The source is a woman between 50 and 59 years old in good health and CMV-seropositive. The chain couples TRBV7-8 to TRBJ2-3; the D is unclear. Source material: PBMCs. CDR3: CASSRETDTQYF. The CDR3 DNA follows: TGTGCCAGCTCGAGAGAAACAGATACGCAGTATTTT.